Listed here is a single TCR beta chain. The antigen is unknown. Reanalyzing the 5' RACE reads, TCRdb keeps one entry per CDR3 protein, without DNA. This sample's table has about 300,000 distinct CDR3 sequences. The sample is drawn from a study of monozygotic twins with inflammatory bowel disease. Study-level results: Patient-specific immunosuppressive treatments may have made repertoires more variable.

The sample taken for sequencing was blood. This clonotype was sampled from a human donor with ulcerative colitis or Crohn's disease, or a healthy co-twin of an affected twin (not recorded which).

The CDR3 loop is CATSGVDLSSYNEQFF. This chain links TRBV15 with TRBJ2-1. CDR3 length: 16 amino acids. From germline, CDR1 is LNHNV and CDR2 YYDKDF (reference sequence).